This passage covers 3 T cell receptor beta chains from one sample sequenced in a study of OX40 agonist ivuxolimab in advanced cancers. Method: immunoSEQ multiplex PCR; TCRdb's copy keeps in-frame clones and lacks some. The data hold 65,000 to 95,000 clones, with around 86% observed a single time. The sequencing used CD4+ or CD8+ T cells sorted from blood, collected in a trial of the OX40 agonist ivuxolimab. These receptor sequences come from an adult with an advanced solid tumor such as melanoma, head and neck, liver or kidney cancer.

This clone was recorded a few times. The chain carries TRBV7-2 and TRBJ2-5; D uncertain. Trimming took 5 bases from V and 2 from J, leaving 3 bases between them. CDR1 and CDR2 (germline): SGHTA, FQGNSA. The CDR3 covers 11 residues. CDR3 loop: CASSPQETQYF. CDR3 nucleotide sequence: TGTGCCAGCAGCCCACAAGAGACCCAGTACTTC.

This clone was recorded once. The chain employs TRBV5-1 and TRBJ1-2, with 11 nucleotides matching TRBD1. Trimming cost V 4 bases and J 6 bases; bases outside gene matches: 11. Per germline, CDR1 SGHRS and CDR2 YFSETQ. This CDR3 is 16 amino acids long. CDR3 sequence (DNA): TGCGCCAGCAGCCCCCGGACAGGGGGCTTTTCGGATGGCTACACCTTC. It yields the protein CASSPRTGGFSDGYTF.

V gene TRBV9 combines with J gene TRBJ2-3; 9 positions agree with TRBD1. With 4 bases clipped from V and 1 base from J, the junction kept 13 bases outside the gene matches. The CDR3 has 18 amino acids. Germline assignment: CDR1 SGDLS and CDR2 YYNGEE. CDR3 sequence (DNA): TGTGCCAGCAGCCATAACACTGGACAGGGGTGGGGCACAGATACGCAGTATTTT. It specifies CASSHNTGQGWGTDTQYF.